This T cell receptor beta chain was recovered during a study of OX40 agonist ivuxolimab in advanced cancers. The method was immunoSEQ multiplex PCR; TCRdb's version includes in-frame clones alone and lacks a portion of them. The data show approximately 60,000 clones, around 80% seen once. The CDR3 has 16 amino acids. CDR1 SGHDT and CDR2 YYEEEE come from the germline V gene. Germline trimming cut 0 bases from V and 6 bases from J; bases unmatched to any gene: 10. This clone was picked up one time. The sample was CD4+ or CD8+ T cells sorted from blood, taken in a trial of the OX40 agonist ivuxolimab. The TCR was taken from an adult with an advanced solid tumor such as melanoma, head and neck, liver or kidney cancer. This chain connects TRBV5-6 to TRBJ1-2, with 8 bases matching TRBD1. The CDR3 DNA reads TGTGCCAGCAGCTTGGTATGGGACAGGTCGCAAAATGGCTACACCTTC. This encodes CASSLVWDRSQNGYTF.